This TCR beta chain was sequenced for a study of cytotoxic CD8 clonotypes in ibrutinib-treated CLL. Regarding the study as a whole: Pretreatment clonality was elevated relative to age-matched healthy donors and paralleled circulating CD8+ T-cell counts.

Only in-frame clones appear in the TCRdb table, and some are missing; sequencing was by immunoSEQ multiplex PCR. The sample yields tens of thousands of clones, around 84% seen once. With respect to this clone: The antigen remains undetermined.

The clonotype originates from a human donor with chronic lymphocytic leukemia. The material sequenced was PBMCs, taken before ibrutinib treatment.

The CDR3 nucleotides are TGTGCCAGCAGCGTAGCTCCCAACGAGCTGCGGGCCAGGGACACCGGGGAGCTGTTTTTT. Amino acids: CASSVAPNELRARDTGELFF. V usage is TRBV9 and J usage is TRBJ2-2, with D perhaps being TRBD1 or TRBD2 (5 bases each). CDR1 SGDLS and CDR2 YYNGEE come from the germline V gene. The CDR3 is 20 amino acids. V dropped 0 bases and J dropped 3 bases, with 24 bases sitting between them.